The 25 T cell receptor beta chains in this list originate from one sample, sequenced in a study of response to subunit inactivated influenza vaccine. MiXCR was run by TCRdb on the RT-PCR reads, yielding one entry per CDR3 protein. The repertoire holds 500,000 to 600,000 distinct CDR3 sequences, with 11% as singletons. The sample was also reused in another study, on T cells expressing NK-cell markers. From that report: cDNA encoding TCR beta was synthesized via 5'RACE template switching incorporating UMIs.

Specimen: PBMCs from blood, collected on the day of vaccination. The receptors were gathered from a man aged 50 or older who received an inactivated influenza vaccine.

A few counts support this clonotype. The CDR3 nucleotides read TGTGCCAGCAGCGTAGCGGGGGCCGGCACCGGGGAGCTGTTTTTT. Protein sequence: CASSVAGAGTGELFF. The rearrangement uses TRBV2 and TRBJ2-2; 9 nucleotides align to TRBD2. The CDR3 loop spans 15 amino acids. V lost 6 bases to trimming and J lost 4 bases; unmatched junction nucleotides: 6. Germline V gives CDR1 SNHLY, CDR2 FYNNEI.

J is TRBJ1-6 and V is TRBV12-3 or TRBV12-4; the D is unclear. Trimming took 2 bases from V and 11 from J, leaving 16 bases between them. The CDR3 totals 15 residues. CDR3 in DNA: TGTGCCAGCAGTTTAAGCAGTTCGGGATCCCCACCCCTCCACTTT. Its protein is CASSLSSSGSPPLHF.

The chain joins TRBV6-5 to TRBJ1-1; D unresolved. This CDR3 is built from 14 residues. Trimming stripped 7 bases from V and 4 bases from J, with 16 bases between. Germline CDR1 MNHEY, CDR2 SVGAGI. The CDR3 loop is CASIRDPPGTEAFF. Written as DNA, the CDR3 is TGTGCCAGCATTAGAGACCCACCGGGCACTGAAGCTTTCTTT.

The CDR3 DNA is TGCGCCAGCAGCTTGACAGCGGGAGCAGATACGCAGTATTTT. It codes for CASSLTAGADTQYF. The chain couples TRBV5-1 to TRBJ2-3; 8 nucleotides agree with TRBD2. The CDR3 totals 14 residues. Germline trimming cut 1 base from V and 4 bases from J; bases unmatched to any gene: 2. Germline CDR1 reads SGHRS; CDR2 reads YFSETQ.

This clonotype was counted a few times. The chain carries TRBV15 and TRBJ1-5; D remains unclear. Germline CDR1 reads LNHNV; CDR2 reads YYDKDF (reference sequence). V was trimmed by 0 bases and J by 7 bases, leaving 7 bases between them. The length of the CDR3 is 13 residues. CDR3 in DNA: TGTGCCACCAGCAGAGAAGAGGGCCAGCCCCAGCATTTT. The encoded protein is CATSREEGQPQHF. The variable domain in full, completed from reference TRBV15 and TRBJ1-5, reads DAMVIQNPRYQVTQFGKPVTLSCSQTLNHNVMYWYQQKSSQAPKLLFHYYDKDFNNEADTPDNFQSRRPNTSFCFLDIRSPGLGDTAMYLCATSREEGQPQHFGDGTRLSIL.

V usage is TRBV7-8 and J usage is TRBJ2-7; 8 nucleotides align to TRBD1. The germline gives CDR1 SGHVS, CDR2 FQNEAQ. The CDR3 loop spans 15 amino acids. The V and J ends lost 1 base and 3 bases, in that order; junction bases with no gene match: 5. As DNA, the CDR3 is TGTGCCAGCAGCTTAGAAGGACAGGGTATCTACGAGCAGTACTTC. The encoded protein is CASSLEGQGIYEQYF.

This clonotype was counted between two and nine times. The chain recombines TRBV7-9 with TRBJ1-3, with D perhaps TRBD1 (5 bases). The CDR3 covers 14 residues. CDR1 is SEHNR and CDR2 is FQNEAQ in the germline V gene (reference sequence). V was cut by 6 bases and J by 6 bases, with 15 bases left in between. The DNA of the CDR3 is TGTGCCAGCAGTTTTGGGAGGGGCGAAAACACCATATATTTT. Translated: CASSFGRGENTIYF.

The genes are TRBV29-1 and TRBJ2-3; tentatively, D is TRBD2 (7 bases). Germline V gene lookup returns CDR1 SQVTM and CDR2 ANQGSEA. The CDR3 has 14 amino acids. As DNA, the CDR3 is TGCACCACGGGGGGCCGCTCTAGCACAGATACGCAGTATTTT. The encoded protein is CTTGGRSSTDTQYF.

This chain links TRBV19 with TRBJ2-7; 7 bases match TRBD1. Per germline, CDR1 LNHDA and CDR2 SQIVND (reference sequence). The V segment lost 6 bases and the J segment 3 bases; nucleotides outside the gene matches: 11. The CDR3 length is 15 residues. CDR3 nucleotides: TGTGCCAGTAGCCTTGGGACAGAAACGATCTACGAGCAGTACTTC. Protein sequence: CASSLGTETIYEQYF.

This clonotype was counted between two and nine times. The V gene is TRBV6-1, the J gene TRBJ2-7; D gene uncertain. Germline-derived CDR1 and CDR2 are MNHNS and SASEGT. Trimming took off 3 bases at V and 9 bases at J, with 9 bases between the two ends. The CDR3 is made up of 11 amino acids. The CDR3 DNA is TGTGCCAGCAGTGACAGGACGCGGCAGTACTTC. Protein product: CASSDRTRQYF.

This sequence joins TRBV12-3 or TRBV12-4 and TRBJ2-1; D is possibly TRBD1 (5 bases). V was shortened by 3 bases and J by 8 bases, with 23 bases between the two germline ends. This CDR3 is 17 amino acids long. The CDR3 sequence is CASSFWQGSPEIHEQFF. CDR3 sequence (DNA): TGTGCCAGCAGTTTCTGGCAGGGTTCTCCTGAGATCCATGAGCAGTTCTTC.

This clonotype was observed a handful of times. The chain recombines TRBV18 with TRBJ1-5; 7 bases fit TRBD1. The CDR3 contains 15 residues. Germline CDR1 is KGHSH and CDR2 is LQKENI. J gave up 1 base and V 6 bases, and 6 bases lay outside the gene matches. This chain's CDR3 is CASSPSTGSNQPQHF. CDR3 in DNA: TGTGCCAGCTCCCCCTCGACAGGGAGCAATCAGCCCCAGCATTTT. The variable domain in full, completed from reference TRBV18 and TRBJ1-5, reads NAGVMQNPRHLVRRRGQEARLRCSPMKGHSHVYWYRQLPEEGLKFMVYLQKENIIDESGMPKERFSAEFPKEGPSILRIQQVVRGDSAAYFCASSPSTGSNQPQHFGDGTRLSIL.

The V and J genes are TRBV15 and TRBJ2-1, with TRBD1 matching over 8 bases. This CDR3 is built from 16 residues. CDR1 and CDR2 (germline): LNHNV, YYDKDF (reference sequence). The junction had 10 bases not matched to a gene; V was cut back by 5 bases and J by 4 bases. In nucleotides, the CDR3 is TGTGCCACCAGCTCCCGTGGGGGACAGGATTACAATGAGCAGTTCTTC. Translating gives CATSSRGGQDYNEQFF. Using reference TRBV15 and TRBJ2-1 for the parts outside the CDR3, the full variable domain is DAMVIQNPRYQVTQFGKPVTLSCSQTLNHNVMYWYQQKSSQAPKLLFHYYDKDFNNEADTPDNFQSRRPNTSFCFLDIRSPGLGDTAMYLCATSSRGGQDYNEQFFGPGTRLTVL.

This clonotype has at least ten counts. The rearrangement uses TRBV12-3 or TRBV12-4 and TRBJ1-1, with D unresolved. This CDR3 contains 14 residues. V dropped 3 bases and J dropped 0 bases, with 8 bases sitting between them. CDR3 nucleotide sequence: TGTGCCAGCAGTTTTTCCCGGGTGAACACTGAAGCTTTCTTT. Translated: CASSFSRVNTEAFF.

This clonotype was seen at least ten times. This CDR3 is CASSRGEGPDTQYF. The CDR3 DNA follows: TGCGCCAGCAGCCGGGGCGAGGGACCAGATACGCAGTATTTT. The rearrangement links TRBV4-3 to TRBJ2-3, with D perhaps given as TRBD1 or TRBD2 (5 bases each). Trimming took off 4 bases at V and 4 bases at J, with 12 bases between the two ends. The CDR3 sequence is 14 residues long. Germline V gene lookup returns CDR1 LGHNA and CDR2 YSLEER.

CDR3 in DNA: TGTGCCACGGGGGGCCTTTATAGCAATCAGCCCCAGCATTTT. This encodes CATGGLYSNQPQHF. The chain has TRBV6-1 and TRBJ1-5, with a weak D call TRBD1 (6 bases). CDR3 length equals 14 residues. Germline CDR1 is MNHNS and CDR2 is SASEGT. The germline V and J ends were trimmed by 10 bases and 0 bases, with 13 bases remaining between them.

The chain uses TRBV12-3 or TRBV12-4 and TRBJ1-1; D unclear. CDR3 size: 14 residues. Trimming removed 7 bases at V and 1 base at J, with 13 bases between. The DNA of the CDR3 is TGTGCCAGCAACACACCCCCACAGAACACTGAAGCTTTCTTT. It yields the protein CASNTPPQNTEAFF.

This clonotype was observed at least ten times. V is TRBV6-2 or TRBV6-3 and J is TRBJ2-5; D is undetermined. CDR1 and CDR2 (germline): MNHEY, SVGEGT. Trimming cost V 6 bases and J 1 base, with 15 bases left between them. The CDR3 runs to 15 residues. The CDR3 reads CASRRRIRPQETQYF. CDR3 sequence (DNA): TGTGCCAGCAGAAGAAGGATACGGCCCCAAGAGACCCAGTACTTC.

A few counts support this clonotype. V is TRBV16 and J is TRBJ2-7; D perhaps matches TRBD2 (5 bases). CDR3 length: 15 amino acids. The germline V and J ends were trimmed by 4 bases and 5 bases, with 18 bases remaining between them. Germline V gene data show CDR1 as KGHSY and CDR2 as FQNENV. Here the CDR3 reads CASSLRTSTGDEQYF. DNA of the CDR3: TGTGCCAGCAGCCTAAGGACTTCGACCGGGGACGAGCAGTACTTC.

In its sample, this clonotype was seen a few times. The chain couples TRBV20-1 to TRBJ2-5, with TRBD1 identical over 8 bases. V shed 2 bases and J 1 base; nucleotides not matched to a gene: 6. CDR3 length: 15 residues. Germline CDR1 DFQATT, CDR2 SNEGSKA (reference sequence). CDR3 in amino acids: CSARTGQGRQETQYF. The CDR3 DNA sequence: TGCAGTGCTAGAACAGGACAGGGTCGCCAAGAGACCCAGTACTTC.

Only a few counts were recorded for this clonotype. CDR3 sequence (DNA): TGTGCCAGCAGTTATTCGGTGAACACCGGGGAGCTGTTTTTT. This translates into CASSYSVNTGELFF. The chain recombines TRBV6-5 with TRBJ2-2; D not certain. V lost 3 bases to trimming and J lost 1 base, with 6 bases between them. The CDR3 is made up of 14 amino acids. Germline CDR1 MNHEY, CDR2 SVGAGI.

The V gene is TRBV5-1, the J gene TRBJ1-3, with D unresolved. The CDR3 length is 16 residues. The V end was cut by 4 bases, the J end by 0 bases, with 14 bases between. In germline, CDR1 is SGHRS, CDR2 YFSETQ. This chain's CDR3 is CASSRGPLSSGNTIYF. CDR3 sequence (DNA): TGCGCCAGCAGCCGGGGTCCATTGAGCTCTGGAAACACCATATATTTT.

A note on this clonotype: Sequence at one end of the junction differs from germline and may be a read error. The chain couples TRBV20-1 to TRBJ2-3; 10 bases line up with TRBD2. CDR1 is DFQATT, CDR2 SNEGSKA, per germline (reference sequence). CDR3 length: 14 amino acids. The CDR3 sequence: CSARGLADTDTQYF. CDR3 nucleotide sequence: TGCAGTGCGAGAGGACTAGCGGACACAGATACGCAGTATTTT.

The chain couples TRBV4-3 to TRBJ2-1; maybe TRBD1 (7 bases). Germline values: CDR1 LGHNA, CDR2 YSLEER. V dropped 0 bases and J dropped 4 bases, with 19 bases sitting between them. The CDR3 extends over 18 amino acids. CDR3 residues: CASSQEQGSGARYNEQFF. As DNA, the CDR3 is TGCGCCAGCAGCCAAGAACAGGGGTCGGGGGCCAGGTACAATGAGCAGTTCTTC.

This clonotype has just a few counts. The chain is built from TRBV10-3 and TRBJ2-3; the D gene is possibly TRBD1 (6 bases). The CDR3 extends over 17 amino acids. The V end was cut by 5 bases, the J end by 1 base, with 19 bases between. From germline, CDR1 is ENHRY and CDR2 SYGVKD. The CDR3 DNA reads TGTGCCATCAGTAGCTCCGGGACAATTTCTGGCACAGATACGCAGTATTTT. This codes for CAISSSGTISGTDTQYF.